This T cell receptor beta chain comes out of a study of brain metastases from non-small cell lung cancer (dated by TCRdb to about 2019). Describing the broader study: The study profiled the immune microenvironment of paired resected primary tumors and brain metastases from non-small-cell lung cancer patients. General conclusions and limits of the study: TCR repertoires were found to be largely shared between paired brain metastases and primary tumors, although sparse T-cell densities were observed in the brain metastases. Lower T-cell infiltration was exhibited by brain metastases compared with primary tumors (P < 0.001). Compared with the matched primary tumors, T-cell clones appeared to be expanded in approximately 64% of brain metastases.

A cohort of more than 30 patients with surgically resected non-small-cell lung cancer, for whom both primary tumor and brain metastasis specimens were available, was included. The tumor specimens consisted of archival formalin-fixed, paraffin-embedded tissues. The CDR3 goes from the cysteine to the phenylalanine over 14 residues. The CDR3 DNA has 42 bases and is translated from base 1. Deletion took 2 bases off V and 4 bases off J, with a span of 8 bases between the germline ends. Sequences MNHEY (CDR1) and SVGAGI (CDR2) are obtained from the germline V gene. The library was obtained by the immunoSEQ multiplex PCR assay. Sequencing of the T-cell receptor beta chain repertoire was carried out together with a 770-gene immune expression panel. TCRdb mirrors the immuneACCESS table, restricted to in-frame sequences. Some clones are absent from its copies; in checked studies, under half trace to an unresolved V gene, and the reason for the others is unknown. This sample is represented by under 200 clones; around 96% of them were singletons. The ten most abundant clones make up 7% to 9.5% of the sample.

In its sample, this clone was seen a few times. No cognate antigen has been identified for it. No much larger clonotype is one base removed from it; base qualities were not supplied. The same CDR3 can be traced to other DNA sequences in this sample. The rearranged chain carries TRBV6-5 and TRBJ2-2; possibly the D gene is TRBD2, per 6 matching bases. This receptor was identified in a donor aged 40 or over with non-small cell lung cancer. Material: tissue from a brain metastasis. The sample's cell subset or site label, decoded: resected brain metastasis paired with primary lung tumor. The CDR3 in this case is CASSYDSGTGELFF. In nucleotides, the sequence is TGTGCCAGCAGTTACGATAGCGGCACCGGGGAGCTGTTTTTT.